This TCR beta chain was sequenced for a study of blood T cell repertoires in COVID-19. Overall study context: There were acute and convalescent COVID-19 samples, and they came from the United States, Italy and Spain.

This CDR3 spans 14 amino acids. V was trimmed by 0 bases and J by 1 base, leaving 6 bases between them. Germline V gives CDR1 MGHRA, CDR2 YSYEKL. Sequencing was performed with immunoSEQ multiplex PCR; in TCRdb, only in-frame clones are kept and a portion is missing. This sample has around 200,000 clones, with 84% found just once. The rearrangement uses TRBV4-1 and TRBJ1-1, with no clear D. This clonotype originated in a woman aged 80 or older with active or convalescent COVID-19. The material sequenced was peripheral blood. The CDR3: CASSQDFRNTEAFF. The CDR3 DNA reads TGCGCCAGCAGCCAAGATTTCAGGAACACTGAAGCTTTCTTT.